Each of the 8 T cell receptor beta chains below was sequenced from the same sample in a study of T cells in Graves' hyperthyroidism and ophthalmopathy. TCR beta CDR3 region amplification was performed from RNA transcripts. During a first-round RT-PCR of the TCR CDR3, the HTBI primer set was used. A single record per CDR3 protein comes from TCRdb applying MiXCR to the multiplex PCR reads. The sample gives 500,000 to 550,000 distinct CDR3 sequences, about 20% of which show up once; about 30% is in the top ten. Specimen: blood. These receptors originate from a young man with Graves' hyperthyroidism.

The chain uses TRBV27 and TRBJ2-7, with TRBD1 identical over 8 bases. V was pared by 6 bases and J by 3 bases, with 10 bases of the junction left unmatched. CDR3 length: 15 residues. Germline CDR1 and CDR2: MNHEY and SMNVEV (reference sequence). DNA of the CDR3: TGTGCCAGCAGCCGTCGGACAGGGTTGAACTACGAGCAGTACTTC. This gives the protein CASSRRTGLNYEQYF.

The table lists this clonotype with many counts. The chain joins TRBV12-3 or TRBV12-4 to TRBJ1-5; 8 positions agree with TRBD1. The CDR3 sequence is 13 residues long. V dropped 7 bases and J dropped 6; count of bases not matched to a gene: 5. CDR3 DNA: TGTGCCAGCACGGACAGGGCGAGTCAGCCCCAGCATTTT. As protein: CASTDRASQPQHF.

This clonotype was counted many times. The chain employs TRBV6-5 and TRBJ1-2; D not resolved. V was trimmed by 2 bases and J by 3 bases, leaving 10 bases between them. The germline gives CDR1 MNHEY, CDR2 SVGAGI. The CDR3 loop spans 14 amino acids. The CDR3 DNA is TGTGCCAGCAGTTACGAGGACGTGGACTATGGCTACACCTTC. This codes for CASSYEDVDYGYTF.

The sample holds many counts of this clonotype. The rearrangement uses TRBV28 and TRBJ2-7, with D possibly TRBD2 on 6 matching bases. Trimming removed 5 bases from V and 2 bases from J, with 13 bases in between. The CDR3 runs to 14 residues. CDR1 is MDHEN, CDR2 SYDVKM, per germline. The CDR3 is CASSLLADPYEQYF. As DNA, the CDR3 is TGTGCCAGCAGTCTACTAGCTGACCCCTACGAGCAGTACTTC.

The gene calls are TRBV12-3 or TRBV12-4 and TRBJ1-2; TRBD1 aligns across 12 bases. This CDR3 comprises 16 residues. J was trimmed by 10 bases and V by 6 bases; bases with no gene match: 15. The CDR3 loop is CASRPGGQGAGCDYTF. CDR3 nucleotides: TGTGCCAGCAGACCTGGGGGACAGGGGGCCGGATGTGACTACACCTTC.

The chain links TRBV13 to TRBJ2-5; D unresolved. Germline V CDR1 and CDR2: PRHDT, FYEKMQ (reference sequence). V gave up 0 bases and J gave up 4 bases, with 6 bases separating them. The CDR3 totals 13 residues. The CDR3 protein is CASSLGIRETQYF. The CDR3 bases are TGTGCCAGCAGCTTAGGTATTAGAGAGACCCAGTACTTC.

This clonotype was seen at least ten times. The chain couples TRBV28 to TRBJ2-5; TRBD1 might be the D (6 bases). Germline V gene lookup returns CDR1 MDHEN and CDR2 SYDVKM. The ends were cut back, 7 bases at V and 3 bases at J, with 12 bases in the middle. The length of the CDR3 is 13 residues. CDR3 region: CASTGTRKETQYF. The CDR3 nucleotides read TGTGCCAGCACTGGGACACGAAAAGAGACCCAGTACTTC.

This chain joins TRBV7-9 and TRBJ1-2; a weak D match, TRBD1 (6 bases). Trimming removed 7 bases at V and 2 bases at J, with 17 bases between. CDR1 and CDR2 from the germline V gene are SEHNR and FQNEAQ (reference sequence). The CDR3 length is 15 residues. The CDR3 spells CASIQTGAQNYGYTF. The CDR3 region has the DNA TGTGCCAGCATCCAAACGGGGGCGCAGAACTATGGCTACACCTTC.